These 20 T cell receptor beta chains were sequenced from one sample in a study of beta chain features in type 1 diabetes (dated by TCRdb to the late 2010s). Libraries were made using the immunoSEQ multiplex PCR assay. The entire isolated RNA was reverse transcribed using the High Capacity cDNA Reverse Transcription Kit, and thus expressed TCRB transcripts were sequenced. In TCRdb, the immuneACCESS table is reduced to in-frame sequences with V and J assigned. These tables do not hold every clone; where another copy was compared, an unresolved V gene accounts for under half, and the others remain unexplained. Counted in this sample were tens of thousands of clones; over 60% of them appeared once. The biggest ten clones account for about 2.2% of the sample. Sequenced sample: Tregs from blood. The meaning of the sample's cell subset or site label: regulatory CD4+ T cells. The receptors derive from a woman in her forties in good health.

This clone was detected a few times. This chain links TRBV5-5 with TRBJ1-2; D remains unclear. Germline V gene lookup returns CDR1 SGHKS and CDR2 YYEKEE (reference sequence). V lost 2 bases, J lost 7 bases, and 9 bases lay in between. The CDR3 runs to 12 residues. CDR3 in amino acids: CASSFSEGGYTF. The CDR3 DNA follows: TGTGCCAGCAGCTTCTCCGAGGGTGGCTACACCTTC.

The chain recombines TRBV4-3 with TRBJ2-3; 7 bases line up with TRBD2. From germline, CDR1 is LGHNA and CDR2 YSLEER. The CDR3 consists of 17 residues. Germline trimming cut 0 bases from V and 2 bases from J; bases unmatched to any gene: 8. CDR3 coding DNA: TGCGCCAGCAGCCAAGACGCGGCGGGGGTCCCCACAGATACGCAGTATTTT. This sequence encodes CASSQDAAGVPTDTQYF.

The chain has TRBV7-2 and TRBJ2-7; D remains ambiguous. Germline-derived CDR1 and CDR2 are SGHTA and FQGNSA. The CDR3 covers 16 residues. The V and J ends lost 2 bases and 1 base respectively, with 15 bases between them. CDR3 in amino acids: CASSLNVRKRSYEQYF. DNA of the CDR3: TGTGCCAGCAGCTTAAATGTTCGGAAGCGATCCTACGAGCAGTACTTC. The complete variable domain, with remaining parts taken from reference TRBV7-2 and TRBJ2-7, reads GAGVSQSPSNKVTEKGKDVELRCDPISGHTALYWYRQSLGQGLEFLIYFQGNSAPDKSGLPSDRFSAERTGGSVSTLTIQRTQQEDSAVYLCASSLNVRKRSYEQYFGPGTRLTVT.

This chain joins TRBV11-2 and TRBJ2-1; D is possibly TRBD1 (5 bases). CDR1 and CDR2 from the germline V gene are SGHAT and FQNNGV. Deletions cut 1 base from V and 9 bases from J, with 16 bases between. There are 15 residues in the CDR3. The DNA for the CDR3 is TGTGCCAGCAGCTTAGGCGGCAGGGTAGTAAGTGAGCAGTTCTTC. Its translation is CASSLGGRVVSEQFF.

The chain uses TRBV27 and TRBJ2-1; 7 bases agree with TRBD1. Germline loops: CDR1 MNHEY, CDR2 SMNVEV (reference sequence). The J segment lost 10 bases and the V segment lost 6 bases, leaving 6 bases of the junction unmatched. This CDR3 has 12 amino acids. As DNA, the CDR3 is TGTGCCAGCAGCCAACAGGGGCTGGAGCAGTTCTTC. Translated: CASSQQGLEQFF.

The CDR3 region is CASSPSLAGLISEQFF. The DNA of the CDR3 is TGTGCCAGCAGCCCCAGCTTAGCGGGGTTGATCTCTGAGCAGTTCTTC. The chain carries TRBV9 and TRBJ2-1; 8 bases fit TRBD2. The germline V gene encodes CDR1 SGDLS and CDR2 YYNGEE. The CDR3 sequence is 16 residues long. V gave up 4 bases and J gave up 9 bases; unmatched junction bases: 15.

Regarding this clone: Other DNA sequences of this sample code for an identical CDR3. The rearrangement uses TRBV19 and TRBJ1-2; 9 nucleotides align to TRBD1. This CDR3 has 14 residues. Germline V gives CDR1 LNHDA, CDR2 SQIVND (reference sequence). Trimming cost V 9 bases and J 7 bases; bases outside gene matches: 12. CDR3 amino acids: CASTSSGTGSGYTF. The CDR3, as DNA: TGTGCCAGCACCTCCTCCGGGACAGGGTCTGGCTACACCTTC.

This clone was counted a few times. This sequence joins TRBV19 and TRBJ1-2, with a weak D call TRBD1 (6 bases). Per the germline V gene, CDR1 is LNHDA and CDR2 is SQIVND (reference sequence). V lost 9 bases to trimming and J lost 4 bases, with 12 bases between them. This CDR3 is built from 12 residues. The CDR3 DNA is TGTGCCAGCTACGACAGGTCCTATGGCTACACCTTC. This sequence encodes CASYDRSYGYTF.

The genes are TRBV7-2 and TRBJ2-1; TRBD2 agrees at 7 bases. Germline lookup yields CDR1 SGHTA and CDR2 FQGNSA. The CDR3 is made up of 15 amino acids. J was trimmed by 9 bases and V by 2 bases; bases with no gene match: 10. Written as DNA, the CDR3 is TGTGCCAGCAGCTTAAGAAGGGAGGGCGGTGGTGAGCAGTTCTTC. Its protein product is CASSLRREGGGEQFF.

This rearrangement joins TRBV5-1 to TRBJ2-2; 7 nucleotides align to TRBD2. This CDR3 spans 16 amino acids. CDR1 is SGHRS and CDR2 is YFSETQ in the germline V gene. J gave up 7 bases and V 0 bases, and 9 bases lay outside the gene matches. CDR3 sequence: CASSLDPSGTGGELFF. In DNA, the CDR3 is TGCGCCAGCAGCTTGGATCCCAGCGGGACGGGCGGGGAGCTGTTTTTT.

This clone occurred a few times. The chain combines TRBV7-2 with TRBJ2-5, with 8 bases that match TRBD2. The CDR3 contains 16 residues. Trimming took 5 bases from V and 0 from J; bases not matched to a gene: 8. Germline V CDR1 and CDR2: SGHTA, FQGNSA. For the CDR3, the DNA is TGTGCCAGCAGCCCGGTTACTAGCGGCTACCAAGAGACCCAGTACTTC. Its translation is CASSPVTSGYQETQYF. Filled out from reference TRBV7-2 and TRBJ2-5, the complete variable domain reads GAGVSQSPSNKVTEKGKDVELRCDPISGHTALYWYRQSLGQGLEFLIYFQGNSAPDKSGLPSDRFSAERTGGSVSTLTIQRTQQEDSAVYLCASSPVTSGYQETQYFGPGTRLLVL.

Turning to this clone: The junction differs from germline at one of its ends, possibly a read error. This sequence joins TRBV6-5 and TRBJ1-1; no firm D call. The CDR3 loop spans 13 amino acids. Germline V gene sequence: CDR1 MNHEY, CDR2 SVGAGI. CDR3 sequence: CASSYLLSTEAFF. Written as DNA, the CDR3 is TGTGCCAGCAGTTACCTACTGAGCACTGAAGCCTTCTTT.

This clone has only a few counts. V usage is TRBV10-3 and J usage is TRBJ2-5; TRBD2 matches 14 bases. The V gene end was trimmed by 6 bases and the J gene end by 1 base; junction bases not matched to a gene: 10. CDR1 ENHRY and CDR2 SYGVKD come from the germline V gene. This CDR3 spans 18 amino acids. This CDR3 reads CAIRNKSGLAGGQETQYF. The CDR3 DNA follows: TGTGCCATCAGGAATAAGTCCGGACTAGCGGGGGGCCAAGAGACCCAGTACTTC.

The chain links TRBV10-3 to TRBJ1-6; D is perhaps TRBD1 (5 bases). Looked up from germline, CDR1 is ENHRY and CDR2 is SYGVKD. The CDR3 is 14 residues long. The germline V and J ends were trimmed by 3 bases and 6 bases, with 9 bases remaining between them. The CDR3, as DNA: TGTGCCATCAGTGAACAGGACGGTAATTCACCCCTCCACTTT. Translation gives CAISEQDGNSPLHF.

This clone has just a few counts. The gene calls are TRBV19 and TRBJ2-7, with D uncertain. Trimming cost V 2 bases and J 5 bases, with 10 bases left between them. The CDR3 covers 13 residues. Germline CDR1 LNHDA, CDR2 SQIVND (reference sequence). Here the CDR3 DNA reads TGTGCCAGTAGTATAAGCCCTGTCCACGAGCAGTACTTC. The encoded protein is CASSISPVHEQYF.

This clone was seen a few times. The CDR3 region has the DNA TGTGCCAGCAGTCCGGGACAGTGGAACACTGAAGCTTTCTTT. Translated: CASSPGQWNTEAFF. The chain joins TRBV2 to TRBJ1-1; 7 nucleotides line up with TRBD1. The CDR3 contains 14 residues. In germline, CDR1 is SNHLY, CDR2 FYNNEI. The junction had 4 bases not matched to a gene; V was cut back by 5 bases and J by 1 base.

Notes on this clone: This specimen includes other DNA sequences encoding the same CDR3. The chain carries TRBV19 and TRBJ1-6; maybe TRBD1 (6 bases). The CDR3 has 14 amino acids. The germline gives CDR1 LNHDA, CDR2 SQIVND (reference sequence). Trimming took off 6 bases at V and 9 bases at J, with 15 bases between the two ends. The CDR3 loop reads CASRTGGVSSPLHF. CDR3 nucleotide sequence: TGTGCCAGTAGGACAGGCGGCGTATCTTCACCCCTCCACTTT.

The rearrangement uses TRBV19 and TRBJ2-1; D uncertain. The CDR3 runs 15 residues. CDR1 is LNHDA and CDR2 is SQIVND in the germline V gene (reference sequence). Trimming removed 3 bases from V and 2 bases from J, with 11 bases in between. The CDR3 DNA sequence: TGTGCCAGTAGTATCCCCAACCGAGCCTACAATGAGCAGTTCTTC. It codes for CASSIPNRAYNEQFF.

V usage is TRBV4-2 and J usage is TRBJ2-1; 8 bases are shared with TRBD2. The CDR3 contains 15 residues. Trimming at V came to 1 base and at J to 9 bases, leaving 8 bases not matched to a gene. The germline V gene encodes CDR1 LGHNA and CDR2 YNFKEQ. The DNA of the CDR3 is TGTGCCAGCAGCCAAGCCGGGACTAGTGACATTGAGCAGTTCTTC. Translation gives CASSQAGTSDIEQFF.

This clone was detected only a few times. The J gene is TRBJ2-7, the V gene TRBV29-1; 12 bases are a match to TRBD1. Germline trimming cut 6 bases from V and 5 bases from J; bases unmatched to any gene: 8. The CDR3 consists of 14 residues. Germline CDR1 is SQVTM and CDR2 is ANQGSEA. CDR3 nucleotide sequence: TGCAGCGTAACGGGACAGGGGGCAATAAACGAGCAGTACTTC. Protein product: CSVTGQGAINEQYF.